The sequence of this TCR beta chain was determined in a study of regulatory T cells in long-lasting Graves disease. Study observations and caveats: TCR diversity in persistent Graves' patients was below that of newly diagnosed ones. Thyroid tissue went unstudied; only peripheral blood was examined.

The CDR3 is 17 residues long. Trimming cost V 5 bases and J 5 bases; bases outside gene matches: 8. CDR3-region Arm-PCR and iRepertoire HTBI primers produced the TCR beta libraries. In TCRdb, the multiplex PCR reads were re-called with MiXCR into one record per CDR3 protein. The table has 500,000 to 800,000 distinct CDR3 sequences, 25% to 35% seen once. The table lists this clonotype with many counts. The antigen is not known. Documented time point: persistent/refractory GD, antithyroid drugs over 5 years with positive TRAb. There was RNA extracted from PBMCs, and the TCR library was made from it. The source of the patients was an endocrinology department in Xi'an, China.

The clonotype originates from a female donor with Graves disease. The V gene is TRBV12-3 or TRBV12-4, the J gene TRBJ2-5; 16 nucleotides match TRBD2. The sequencing used peripheral blood mononuclear cells (PBMCs), collected when the disease was refractory, from a patient treated with antithyroid drugs. In nucleotides, the CDR3 is TGTGCCAGCAGTGGGACTAGCGGGAGGGGAGGTGGGGAGACCCAGTACTTC. This sequence encodes CASSGTSGRGGGETQYF.